The 21 T cell receptor beta chains given below trace back to one sample, sequenced in a study of T-cell memory formation after mild COVID-19. Using its own MiXCR run on the 5' RACE reads, TCRdb lists one record per CDR3 protein. The sample lists 350,000 or so distinct CDR3 sequences, under 15% occurring once. Sequencing was carried out using PBMCs or a T cell subset sorted from them (not recorded which). Receptors originate from a man aged 18-30 years who had mild COVID-19 (a few samples of this study predate the infection). Cell type and time point are not known.

The CDR3 region has the DNA TGTGCCAGCAGTTCACAGGGGAATAATGAAAAACTGTTTTTT. It specifies CASSSQGNNEKLFF. The V and J genes are TRBV12-3 or TRBV12-4 and TRBJ1-4, with 7 nucleotides matching TRBD1. CDR3 length: 14 amino acids. The ends lost 4 bases at V and 4 bases at J; junction bases unmatched: 3.

This chain connects TRBV15 to TRBJ2-1; D ambiguous. V lost 6 bases, J lost 5 bases, and 14 bases lay in between. The CDR3 has 14 amino acids. Germline V gene data show CDR1 as LNHNV and CDR2 as YYDKDF (reference sequence). CDR3 nucleotide sequence: TGTGCCACCAGAGAGACACTTCGAGACAATGAGCAGTTCTTC. Translating it yields CATRETLRDNEQFF.

The chain combines TRBV7-2 with TRBJ2-1; 7 bases are a match to TRBD1. CDR3 length: 12 amino acids. CDR1 SGHTA and CDR2 FQGNSA come from the germline V gene. Trimming at V came to 6 bases and at J to 8 bases, leaving 4 bases not matched to a gene. Here the CDR3 reads CASSYRGYEQFF. DNA for the CDR3: TGTGCCAGCAGTTACAGGGGCTATGAGCAGTTCTTC.

This clonotype has a handful of counts. The V and J genes are TRBV20-1 and TRBJ1-6, with 7 bases matching TRBD1. CDR3 length: 14 residues. Germline V gives CDR1 DFQATT, CDR2 SNEGSKA (reference sequence). V lost 6 bases to trimming and J lost 4 bases; unmatched junction nucleotides: 6. The CDR3: CSATIQGYNSPLHF. The DNA of the CDR3 is TGCAGTGCGACTATACAGGGGTATAATTCACCCCTCCACTTT.

This clonotype was picked up many times. This sequence joins TRBV25-1 and TRBJ2-3; TRBD2 is a possible D gene (6 bases). Germline lookup yields CDR1 MGHDK and CDR2 SYGVNS. The CDR3 sequence is 14 residues long. The V end lost 2 bases, the J end lost 2 bases, and 8 bases lay between the germline ends. The DNA of the CDR3 is TGTGCCAGCAGTGAACAGGACTACACAGATACGCAGTATTTT. It is translated as CASSEQDYTDTQYF.

This clonotype was seen repeatedly, ten times or more. The rearrangement uses TRBV6-5 and TRBJ1-5, with 11 nucleotides matching TRBD1. Germline assignment: CDR1 MNHEY and CDR2 SVGAGI. V lost 5 bases and J lost 5; bases outside the gene matches: 11. CDR3 length equals 17 residues. Here the CDR3 reads CASSRISGTGGDQPQHF. As DNA, the CDR3 is TGTGCCAGCAGTCGAATATCCGGGACAGGGGGGGATCAGCCCCAGCATTTT.

In the case of this clonotype: One junction end does not reproduce the germline sequence, and a read error may be involved. This chain uses TRBV20-1 with TRBJ1-6; D unclear. The CDR3 spans 11 residues. CDR1 and CDR2 (germline): DFQATT, SNEGSKA (reference sequence). The CDR3 spells CSAPDRDHHFF. Here the CDR3 DNA reads TGCAGTGCCCCGGACCGAGATCACCATTTTTTT.

The chain employs TRBV7-7 and TRBJ2-5; 7 bases align to TRBD1. Unmatched junction bases numbered 7, after V lost 5 bases and J lost 4 bases. CDR1 and CDR2 from the germline V gene are SSHAT and FNYEAQ (reference sequence). The CDR3 is 14 amino acids. The CDR3 sequence: CASSPTTGRETQYF. As DNA, the CDR3 is TGTGCCAGCAGCCCCACGACAGGGCGAGAGACCCAGTACTTC. Supplemented by reference TRBV7-7 and TRBJ2-5, the full variable domain reads GAGVSQSPRYKVTKRGQDVTLRCDPISSHATLYWYQQALGQGPEFLTYFNYEAQPDKSGLPSDRFSAERPEGSISTLTIQRTEQRDSAMYRCASSPTTGRETQYFGPGTRLLVL.

The J gene is TRBJ2-7, the V gene TRBV6-5; D might be TRBD1 (5 bases). Deletions cut 2 bases from V and 6 bases from J, with 5 bases between. The V gene's germline CDR1 is MNHEY and CDR2 SVGAGI. CDR3 size: 11 residues. CDR3 residues: CASSYRGEQYV. CDR3 bases: TGTGCCAGCAGTTACAGGGGCGAGCAGTACGTC.

This clonotype was counted a few times. One junction end disagrees with the germline gene, perhaps due to a read error. V and J are TRBV7-2 and TRBJ2-1; 9 positions agree with TRBD1. CDR3 length: 17 amino acids. Germline values: CDR1 SGHTA, CDR2 FQGNSA. CDR3 nucleotide sequence: TGTGCCAGCAGTTTGGGACAGGGTGACTTCTCCTACAATGAGCGGTTCTTC. Protein product: CASSLGQGDFSYNERFF.

This clonotype has ten or more counts. The chain employs TRBV12-5 and TRBJ1-1; D remains ambiguous. V lost 4 bases, J lost 3 bases, and 6 bases lay in between. Germline CDR1 and CDR2: LGHNT and FRNRAP. The CDR3 totals 12 residues. As DNA, the CDR3 is TGTGCTAGTGGTTCTCAGGACACTGAAGCTTTCTTT. Translated: CASGSQDTEAFF.

The rearrangement joins TRBV29-1 to TRBJ2-5, with 9 bases that match TRBD1. The ends lost 7 bases at V and 0 bases at J; junction bases unmatched: 3. There are 13 residues in the CDR3. Per the germline V gene, CDR1 is SQVTM and CDR2 is ANQGSEA. CDR3 region: CSAGTGNQETQYF. Written as DNA, the CDR3 is TGCAGCGCCGGGACAGGGAACCAAGAGACCCAGTACTTC.

This clonotype was seen ten or more times. The chain recombines TRBV5-1 with TRBJ2-2; TRBD1 matches 8 bases. This CDR3 is built from 15 residues. CDR1 is SGHRS and CDR2 is YFSETQ in the germline V gene. Trimming cost V 1 base and J 3 bases; bases outside gene matches: 2. The CDR3 DNA follows: TGCGCCAGCAGCTTGAGCAGGGGGCACACCGGGGAGCTGTTTTTT. This encodes CASSLSRGHTGELFF.

This clonotype was counted only a few times. The chain uses TRBV18 and TRBJ2-5, with 10 bases matching TRBD1. J was trimmed by 5 bases and V by 6 bases; bases with no gene match: 9. The CDR3 is made up of 15 amino acids. The germline gives CDR1 KGHSH, CDR2 LQKENI. The CDR3, as DNA: TGTGCCAGCTCCCCCGGGACAGGGGTGCACGAGACCCAGTACTTC. Translating it yields CASSPGTGVHETQYF.

V is TRBV28 and J is TRBJ2-7; D is unclear. V gave up 5 bases and J gave up 2 bases, with 10 bases separating them. The germline CDR1 and CDR2 sequences are MDHEN and SYDVKM. This CDR3 is 13 amino acids long. The CDR3 region is CASSTGPPYEQYV. CDR3 sequence (DNA): TGTGCCAGCAGTACCGGACCACCCTACGAGCAGTACGTC.

V is TRBV5-6 and J is TRBJ1-4, with 9 positions matching TRBD1. CDR3 length: 15 residues. V dropped 3 bases and J dropped 7; count of bases not matched to a gene: 7. Germline V gives CDR1 SGHDT, CDR2 YYEEEE. Written as DNA, the CDR3 is TGTGCCAGCAGCTCACCCGGGACAGGGTCTGAAAAACTGTTTTTT. The encoded protein is CASSSPGTGSEKLFF. The full variable domain, in which reference TRBV5-6 and TRBJ1-4 provide the parts outside the CDR3, is DAGVTQSPTHLIKTRGQQVTLRCSPKSGHDTVSWYQQALGQGPQFIFQYYEEEERQRGNFPDRFSGHQFPNYSSELNVNALLLGDSALYLCASSSPGTGSEKLFFGSGTQLSVL.

This clonotype was recorded many times. The chain couples TRBV24-1 to TRBJ2-1; 7 bases are a match to TRBD1. J lost 3 bases, V lost 6 bases, and 4 bases had no gene match. The CDR3 has 14 amino acids. Germline V CDR1 and CDR2: KGHDR, SFDVKD. The CDR3 sequence is CATSPGGFYNEQFF. In DNA, the CDR3 is TGTGCCACCAGTCCAGGGGGTTTCTACAATGAGCAGTTCTTC.

The chain joins TRBV29-1 to TRBJ1-1, with D perhaps matching TRBD1 (5 bases). This CDR3 is 15 amino acids long. CDR1 is SQVTM, CDR2 ANQGSEA, per germline. Trimming shortened V by 0 bases and J by 1 base, and 12 bases separated the two germline ends. The CDR3, as DNA: TGCAGCGTTGAAGAGGGTCGACAGCCGAACACTGAAGCTTTCTTT. This encodes CSVEEGRQPNTEAFF.

There are many counts of this clonotype. The J gene is TRBJ2-1, the V gene TRBV7-6; 7 nucleotides match TRBD2. Per the germline V gene, CDR1 is SGHVS and CDR2 is FNYEAQ. With 7 bases clipped from V and 6 bases from J, the junction kept 9 bases outside the gene matches. CDR3 length: 14 amino acids. This CDR3 reads CASTTPGLVNEQFF. DNA for the CDR3: TGTGCCAGCACCACCCCCGGACTAGTCAATGAGCAGTTCTTC.

This clonotype has only a few counts. The V gene is TRBV5-1, the J gene TRBJ2-2; no reliable D call. V gave up 0 bases and J gave up 10 bases, with 10 bases separating them. Germline V gene data show CDR1 as SGHRS and CDR2 as YFSETQ. The CDR3 runs to 13 residues. CDR3 nucleotide sequence: TGCGCCAGCAGCTTGGCCAGCTATGAGGAGCTGTTTTTT. It is translated as CASSLASYEELFF. Filled out from reference TRBV5-1 and TRBJ2-2, the complete variable domain reads KAGVTQTPRYLIKTRGQQVTLSCSPISGHRSVSWYQQTPGQGLQFLFEYFSETQRNKGNFPGRFSGRQFSNSRSEMNVSTLELGDSALYLCASSLASYEELFFGEGSRLTVL.

This clonotype was observed a few times. V usage is TRBV6-5 and J usage is TRBJ2-3; 9 bases align to TRBD2. The CDR3 spans 16 residues. Germline V lookup: CDR1 MNHEY, CDR2 SVGAGI. Losses at the gene ends were 5 bases for V and 2 bases for J; bases not matched to a gene: 8. CDR3 protein: CASSRLTSGVTDTQYF. DNA of the CDR3: TGTGCCAGCAGTCGGCTGACTAGCGGAGTCACAGATACGCAGTATTTT.